The rows below give T cell receptor beta chains drawn from one sample of a study of T-cell memory formation after mild COVID-19. TCRdb itself ran the 5' RACE reads through MiXCR, one entry per CDR3 protein. The table lists 35,000 to 45,000 distinct CDR3 sequences, approximately 7% of them singletons. Material: PBMCs or a T cell subset sorted from them (not recorded which). These TCRs come from a man between 18 and 29 years old who had mild COVID-19 (a few samples of this study predate the infection). Cell type and time point are not known. The CDR3 runs from the conserved cysteine through the conserved F or W. The order of the fields is CDR3 DNA, CDR3 protein, clone size, D gene, J gene, V gene, CDR3 length. A D gene is named only where the DNA matches it firmly. Clone sizes are given selectively: once, few, many, or a class where the clone is expanded.

cdr3_nt: TGCGCCAGCAGTCAGCGGAGTAGCACAGATACGCAGTATTTT
cdr3_aa: CASSQRSSTDTQYF
clone_size: many
d_call: NA
j_call: TRBJ2-3
v_call: TRBV5-1
cdr3_length: 14

cdr3_nt: TGTGCCAGCAGCTTAGCAGGGATTGGTGCCGAAGCTTTCTTT
cdr3_aa: CASSLAGIGAEAFF
clone_size: few
d_call: NA
j_call: TRBJ1-1
v_call: TRBV11-1
cdr3_length: 14

cdr3_nt: TGTGCCAGCTCACCAACAGACAAGGATGGCTACACCTTC
cdr3_aa: CASSPTDKDGYTF
clone_size: few
d_call: NA
j_call: TRBJ1-2
v_call: TRBV18
cdr3_length: 13

cdr3_nt: TGTGCCAGCAGCTTAAGCGAGGGTGAGCAGTTCTTC
cdr3_aa: CASSLSEGEQFF
clone_size: NA
d_call: NA
j_call: TRBJ2-1
v_call: TRBV7-3
cdr3_length: 12

cdr3_nt: TGCGCCAGCAGCCAAGATGGTAAAGGGGAAATGCCCCAGCATTTT
cdr3_aa: CASSQDGKGEMPQHF
clone_size: NA
d_call: NA
j_call: TRBJ1-5
v_call: TRBV4-3
cdr3_length: 15

cdr3_nt: TGTGCCAGCAGCCAAGAGCAATTTAGGGGCACAGATACGCAGTATTTT
cdr3_aa: CASSQEQFRGTDTQYF
clone_size: NA
d_call: NA
j_call: TRBJ2-3
v_call: TRBV4-2
cdr3_length: 16

cdr3_nt: TGTGCCAGCAGCCCTAGGACCGGGACTCCGGAGGAGGCCCAGTACTTC
cdr3_aa: CASSPRTGTPEEAQYF
clone_size: NA
d_call: NA
j_call: TRBJ2-5
v_call: TRBV11-2
cdr3_length: 16

cdr3_nt: TGTGCCAGCAGCTTAATTACCCTAGTTTACTCTGGAAACACCATATATTTT
cdr3_aa: CASSLITLVYSGNTIYF
clone_size: NA
d_call: NA
j_call: TRBJ1-3
v_call: TRBV7-9
cdr3_length: 17

cdr3_nt: TGCAGCGTCTTCTTACAGGGGAGTGGGGCCTACAATGAGCAGTTCTTC
cdr3_aa: CSVFLQGSGAYNEQFF
clone_size: many
d_call: TRBD1
j_call: TRBJ2-1
v_call: TRBV29-1
cdr3_length: 16

cdr3_nt: TGTGCCAGCAGCTTCTCGGGACTAGCGGCAGATACGCAGTATTTT
cdr3_aa: CASSFSGLAADTQYF
clone_size: many
d_call: TRBD2
j_call: TRBJ2-3
v_call: TRBV7-2
cdr3_length: 15

cdr3_nt: TGTGCCAGTAGTATAGCCCCGAGCTCCTACGAGCAGTACTTC
cdr3_aa: CASSIAPSSYEQYF
clone_size: few
d_call: NA
j_call: TRBJ2-7
v_call: TRBV19
cdr3_length: 14

cdr3_nt: TGTGCCAGCAGACTTAGCGGGGGCCTAGAGACCCAGTACTTC
cdr3_aa: CASRLSGGLETQYF
clone_size: few
d_call: TRBD2
j_call: TRBJ2-5
v_call: TRBV12-3/TRBV12-4
cdr3_length: 14

cdr3_nt: TGCGCCAGCAGCTTTACACGGAACACTGAAGCTTTCTTT
cdr3_aa: CASSFTRNTEAFF
clone_size: NA
d_call: NA
j_call: TRBJ1-1
v_call: TRBV5-1
cdr3_length: 13

cdr3_nt: TGTGCCAGCAGTTTATCCGACACCTCCTACGAGCAGTACTTC
cdr3_aa: CASSLSDTSYEQYF
clone_size: NA
d_call: NA
j_call: TRBJ2-7
v_call: TRBV12-3/TRBV12-4
cdr3_length: 14

cdr3_nt: TGTGCCAGCAGCCGTGGTGGAGGGGCAAACACCGGGGAGCTGTTTTTT
cdr3_aa: CASSRGGGANTGELFF
clone_size: few
d_call: NA
j_call: TRBJ2-2
v_call: TRBV5-4
cdr3_length: 16

cdr3_nt: TGCGCCAGCGGGGACTTTCGAAGCGCTGAAGCTTTCTTT
cdr3_aa: CASGDFRSAEAFF
clone_size: many
d_call: NA
j_call: TRBJ1-1
v_call: TRBV4-1
cdr3_length: 13

cdr3_nt: TGTGCCAGCAGCTTAGAGAACAGGGAAACCATTCAGTACTTC
cdr3_aa: CASSLENRETIQYF
clone_size: few
d_call: NA
j_call: TRBJ2-4
v_call: TRBV11-2
cdr3_length: 14

cdr3_nt: TGCAGTGCTAGAGGTGGGAGATCACCCCTCCACTTT
cdr3_aa: CSARGGRSPLHF
clone_size: many
d_call: NA
j_call: TRBJ1-6
v_call: TRBV20-1
cdr3_length: 12

cdr3_nt: TGTGCCACCAGTTATCAGGGACCGACACCCCTCCACTTT
cdr3_aa: CATSYQGPTPLHF
clone_size: NA
d_call: NA
j_call: TRBJ1-6
v_call: TRBV12-3/TRBV12-4
cdr3_length: 13

cdr3_nt: TGCGCCAGCAGCCGAGACAGGGATTTCTATGGCTACACCTTC
cdr3_aa: CASSRDRDFYGYTF
clone_size: few
d_call: TRBD1
j_call: TRBJ1-2
v_call: TRBV4-3
cdr3_length: 14

cdr3_nt: TGCGCCAGCAGCTTGGACAGCAAATCCTACGAGCAGTACTTC
cdr3_aa: CASSLDSKSYEQYF
clone_size: few
d_call: NA
j_call: TRBJ2-7
v_call: TRBV5-1
cdr3_length: 14

cdr3_nt: TGTGCCAGCAGCCAGAATGGGGATCAGCCCCAGCATTTT
cdr3_aa: CASSQNGDQPQHF
clone_size: NA
d_call: NA
j_call: TRBJ1-5
v_call: TRBV3-1
cdr3_length: 13

cdr3_nt: TGTGCCAGCAGCTTAATTCGAGGGGCAGGGACTGAAGCTTTCTTT
cdr3_aa: CASSLIRGAGTEAFF
clone_size: NA
d_call: NA
j_call: TRBJ1-1
v_call: TRBV11-2
cdr3_length: 15

cdr3_nt: TGTGCCAGCAGCTTGATCAACGAGCAGTACTTC
cdr3_aa: CASSLINEQYF
clone_size: NA
d_call: NA
j_call: TRBJ2-7
v_call: TRBV7-9
cdr3_length: 11